The present T cell receptor beta chain was sequenced within a study of T cell repertoires in ileal Crohn's disease (dated by TCRdb to the late 2010s). Study-wide context: The median duration of disease was roughly 7.6 years, and at the time of surgery roughly a third of patients were active smokers. TCR repertoire analysis was performed in around 57 Crohn's disease patients drawn from a prospective multicentre cohort. The study was conducted in parallel with a multicentre cohort that was designed to identify predictors of early endoscopic recurrence following ileocolonic resection. About half of the patients received postoperative therapy: 11 received thiopurines and around 19 received anti-TNF agents. Endoscopic postoperative recurrence was defined as a Rutgeerts score above i0. A total of some 170 mucosal samples from about 50 patients were sequenced, with samples obtained at several locations on the surgical specimen and at postoperative endoscopy. Every patient underwent surgery because of a complication, which was stricturing disease in around 61% of cases and penetrating disease in approximately 39%. The paper's findings and limits, for the study overall: Higher high-frequency clone percentages at surgery were associated with endoscopic recurrence; all patients with clonality above 26.8% (18/57) had recurrence. Patients who were active smokers at surgery had a significantly higher proportion of clonal expansions than non-smokers (around 24% vs 18%, p=0.02). Compared with CD4 T cells, sorted CD8 T cells contained more high-frequency clones, which suggests that the mucosal expansions were mostly CD8. Mucosal CD4 and CD8 T cells were sorted and sequenced only in a subgroup of patients, whose size was not stated.

Adults with ileal or ileocolonic Crohn's disease for whom ileocolonic resection was indicated were considered eligible. Whole ileal mucosal biopsies were stored frozen at -80°C before DNA extraction. A TRizol-based method was used to extract genomic DNA from the frozen whole biopsies, and the DNA was quantified with a NanoDrop 2000 spectrophotometer. This clone was detected a few times. The specificity of this receptor is unknown. Base qualities are not at hand, and no much larger clone is one base apart. The CDR3 has 14 amino acids, counting the end cysteine and phenylalanine. Only the CDR3 DNA is retained, 42 bases long and in frame from the first base. At the junction V is shortened by 6 bases and J by 2 bases, with 13 bases in between. The germline V gene encodes CDR1 SGHVS and CDR2 FQNEAQ. Around 460 nanograms of biopsy DNA per sample were submitted for commercial TCRB immunosequencing. A two-step, amplification bias-controlled multiplex PCR was used by Adaptive Biotechnology to amplify CDR3 regions from genomic DNA. The first PCR used primers for every V and J gene segment; the second PCR added barcodes and Illumina adapters. CDR3 libraries were sequenced on an Illumina instrument. Regarding the original processing steps: The analysis used both the pipelines supplied by the vendor and custom analysis of the raw data in R/Bioconductor with R version 3.3.0. Clonality, which ranges from 0 to 1, was calculated as the inverse of the normalised Shannon entropy across all productive clones. High-frequency clones were defined as the repertoire share of the top 100 clones, retaining only clones passing a 95% confidence test. Overlap between samples was measured with the Morisita-Horn index, while repertoire diversity was measured with the Simpson index. TCRdb provides this immuneACCESS table in a form limited to in-frame rearrangements. Some clones are lacking; in checked studies, under half of them reflect an unresolved V gene, and why the rest are absent is not known. V, J and clone size are taken as reported in that table, and D and trimming were inferred from the DNA itself. The sample table shows tens of thousands of clones, and roughly 81% are seen once. The leading ten clones occupy less than 7% of the sample.

Input material: ileal tissue. Rearrangement joined TRBV7-8 to TRBJ1-2, with the D gene not clear enough to name. This clonotype originated in an adult with Crohn's disease. This receptor has the CDR3 CASSPRQANYGYTF. DNA sequence: TGTGCCAGCAGTCCTCGCCAGGCCAACTATGGCTACACCTTC. Extended through the reference TRBV7-8 and TRBJ1-2 proteins, this CDR3 yields the full variable domain: GAGVSQSPRYKVAKRGQDVALRCDPISGHVSLFWYQQALGQGPEFLTYFQNEAQLDKSGLPSDRFFAERPEGSVSTLKIQRTQQEDSAVYLCASSPRQANYGYTFGSGTRLTVV.